A single sample is the source of the 3 T cell receptor beta chains below, sequenced in a study of CD8 T cells in Susac syndrome. The RNA input was 0.5 to 1 ug, and it was reverse transcribed with random hexamers. TCRdb ran MiXCR on the immunoSEQ multiplex PCR reads and lists one entry per CDR3 protein. The table has about 210,000 distinct CDR3 sequences, approximately 95% seen once. The sample consisted of CD4+ T cells from PBMCs. The receptor set was obtained from a human donor with multiple sclerosis.

This clonotype was seen only once. The DNA for the CDR3 is TGTGCCAGCAGCTCCAAACTAGGGGTTGGCGGCTACACCTTC. The encoded protein is CASSSKLGVGGYTF. This chain links TRBV9 with TRBJ1-2; weak D call: TRBD1 (5 bases). This CDR3 comprises 14 residues. Trimming stripped 4 bases from V and 8 bases from J, with 18 bases between. From germline, CDR1 is SGDLS and CDR2 YYNGEE.

The chain couples TRBV3-1 to TRBJ2-7, with D uncertain. Trimming stripped 2 bases from V and 6 bases from J, with 5 bases between. Germline CDR1 LGHDT, CDR2 YNNKEL (reference sequence). The CDR3 runs to 11 residues. The CDR3 loop reads CASSQLLEQYF. The DNA for the CDR3 is TGTGCCAGCAGCCAACTACTCGAGCAGTACTTC.

J is TRBJ2-7 and V is TRBV5-4, with 12 bases that match TRBD1. Germline values: CDR1 SGHNT, CDR2 YYREEE (reference sequence). The V gene end was trimmed by 4 bases and the J gene end by 4 bases; junction bases not matched to a gene: 9. The CDR3 contains 16 residues. The CDR3 loop reads CASSDGRDRGPYEQYF. The CDR3 nucleotides are TGTGCCAGCAGCGACGGAAGGGACAGGGGGCCTTACGAGCAGTACTTC.